This entry lists 17 T cell receptor beta chains sequenced from one sample in a study of blood T cell repertoires in COVID-19. Produced via immunoSEQ multiplex PCR; TCRdb's table is partial and in-frame only. The sample comprises 150,000 to 200,000 clones, roughly 77% of which are singletons, and about a sixth rests with the top ten. What was sequenced was PBMCs or T cells enriched from blood (not recorded which). The receptors were sampled from a woman aged 50 to 65 with acute COVID-19.

This chain joins TRBV29-1 and TRBJ2-1, with a weak D call TRBD1 (6 bases). The CDR3 length is 15 residues. Deletions cut 5 bases from V and 6 bases from J, with 20 bases between. Germline V gene lookup returns CDR1 SQVTM and CDR2 ANQGSEA. CDR3 sequence: CSVLNPDRARNEQFF. The CDR3 coding sequence is TGCAGCGTTCTAAATCCGGACAGAGCCCGCAATGAGCAGTTCTTC.

The chain has TRBV10-3 and TRBJ1-3, with D tentatively TRBD1 (5 bases). The CDR3 contains 13 residues. V dropped 8 bases and J dropped 3 bases, with 11 bases sitting between them. From germline, CDR1 is ENHRY and CDR2 SYGVKD. CDR3 sequence: CAILDSGGNTIYF. The CDR3 DNA sequence: TGTGCCATCCTCGACAGTGGTGGAAACACCATATATTTT.

This clone was picked up one time. This chain links TRBV12-3 or TRBV12-4 with TRBJ1-1; D not certain. V lost 5 bases and J 2 bases, leaving 9 bases between the germline ends. The CDR3 length is 13 residues. CDR3 residues: CASSARQNTEAFF. The CDR3 DNA sequence: TGTGCCAGCAGTGCCCGACAAAACACTGAAGCTTTCTTT.

The gene calls are TRBV5-8 and TRBJ1-2, with D unresolved. V lost 4 bases, J lost 1 base, and 14 bases lay in between. This CDR3 comprises 15 residues. The germline V gene encodes CDR1 SGHTS and CDR2 YDEGEE. This CDR3 is CASSRGRGFNYGYTF. CDR3 DNA sequence: TGTGCCAGCAGCCGAGGGCGCGGCTTTAACTATGGCTACACCTTC.

This clone has a handful of counts. V and J are TRBV6-1 and TRBJ1-4; D call uncertain. CDR1 and CDR2 (germline): MNHNS, SASEGT. The V and J ends lost 2 bases and 1 base respectively, with 8 bases between them. The CDR3 contains 15 residues. The CDR3 sequence: CASSELGGTNEKLFF. The DNA of the CDR3 is TGTGCCAGCAGTGAATTGGGAGGAACTAATGAAAAACTGTTTTTT.

The genes are TRBV19 and TRBJ2-3; 9 bases line up with TRBD2. The CDR3 totals 16 residues. Germline CDR1 reads LNHDA; CDR2 reads SQIVND (reference sequence). V was clipped by 6 bases and J by 6 bases; unmatched bases: 13. The CDR3 loop reads CASRWGGGAAADTQYF. CDR3 coding DNA: TGTGCCAGTAGATGGGGCGGGGGGGCCGCGGCGGATACGCAGTATTTT.

V usage is TRBV2 and J usage is TRBJ1-6; 12 nucleotides agree with TRBD1. This CDR3 region has 15 residues. V lost 2 bases, J lost 10 bases, and 3 bases stayed unmatched. Germline V lookup: CDR1 SNHLY, CDR2 FYNNEI. CDR3: CASSERGTGGSPLHF. As DNA, the CDR3 is TGTGCCAGCAGTGAAAGGGGGACAGGGGGCTCACCCCTCCACTTT. The whole variable domain, remainder taken from reference TRBV2 and TRBJ1-6, is EPEVTQTPSHQVTQMGQEVILRCVPISNHLYFYWYRQILGQKVEFLVSFYNNEISEKSEIFDDQFSVERPDGSNFTLKIRSTKLEDSAMYFCASSERGTGGSPLHFGNGTRLTVT.

This chain connects TRBV5-5 to TRBJ1-5; no definite D call. This CDR3 is built from 13 residues. Germline V lookup: CDR1 SGHKS, CDR2 YYEKEE (reference sequence). Deletions cut 4 bases from V and 2 bases from J, with 7 bases between. CDR3 bases: TGTGCCAGCAGCATCGGGGGCAATCAGCCCCAGCATTTT. It yields the protein CASSIGGNQPQHF.

V is TRBV4-1 and J is TRBJ1-4; tentative D call: TRBD1 (5 bases). The V end lost 4 bases, the J end lost 6 bases, and 15 bases lay between the germline ends. CDR3 length equals 15 residues. Germline assignment: CDR1 MGHRA and CDR2 YSYEKL. CDR3 in amino acids: CASSRAGGPDEKLFF. The CDR3 DNA reads as TGCGCCAGCAGCCGAGCGGGGGGTCCTGATGAAAAACTGTTTTTT.

This clone was seen a handful of times. This chain joins TRBV18 and TRBJ1-6, with 9 bases matching TRBD1. The CDR3 loop spans 15 amino acids. Trimming cost V 3 bases and J 8 bases; bases outside gene matches: 5. Germline V gene sequence: CDR1 KGHSH, CDR2 LQKENI. The CDR3 sequence is CASSPDRGPYSPLHF. CDR3 coding DNA: TGTGCCAGCTCACCGGACAGGGGTCCCTATTCACCCCTCCACTTT.

The chain is built from TRBV4-3 and TRBJ1-2, with D unresolved. Per the germline V gene, CDR1 is LGHNA and CDR2 is YSLEER. The CDR3 runs to 13 residues. Trimming pared 0 bases from V and 4 bases from J, leaving 6 bases between. The CDR3 protein is CASSQDRVYGYTF. DNA of the CDR3: TGCGCCAGCAGCCAAGATCGGGTCTATGGCTACACCTTC.

V and J are TRBV13 and TRBJ2-1; 9 nucleotides align to TRBD2. This CDR3 is 15 amino acids long. CDR1 PRHDT and CDR2 FYEKMQ come from the germline V gene (reference sequence). Germline trimming cut 2 bases from V and 4 bases from J; bases unmatched to any gene: 3. CDR3 nucleotides: TGTGCCAGCAGCTTAATCACTAGCGGGTACAATGAGCAGTTCTTC. Translation gives CASSLITSGYNEQFF.

The V gene is TRBV27, the J gene TRBJ2-1; D is perhaps TRBD2 (7 bases). The germline V gene has CDR1 MNHEY and CDR2 SMNVEV (reference sequence). V was pared by 5 bases and J by 10 bases, with 21 bases between. The CDR3 length is 15 residues. The CDR3 loop reads CASSPTRGAGVEQFF. The CDR3, as DNA: TGTGCCAGCAGTCCCACTCGGGGGGCGGGCGTCGAGCAGTTCTTC.

A remark on this clone: This may arise from a read error, as a much more abundant clone is one base away. This chain connects TRBV7-2 to TRBJ2-3; possible D gene TRBD1, 6 bases. CDR3 length: 14 amino acids. V was cut by 4 bases and J by 0 bases, with 8 bases left in between. Germline V lookup: CDR1 SGHTA, CDR2 FQGNSA. The CDR3, as DNA: TGTGCCAGCAGCTCAGGACAGAGCACAGATACGCAGTATTTT. Translating gives CASSSGQSTDTQYF.

The rearrangement links TRBV7-2 to TRBJ2-5; 12 nucleotides align to TRBD2. The CDR3 has 16 residues. J was trimmed by 5 bases and V by 2 bases; bases with no gene match: 6. CDR1 and CDR2 from the germline V gene are SGHTA and FQGNSA. The chain's CDR3 is CASSLRLAGVGETQYF. In nucleotides, the CDR3 is TGTGCCAGCAGCTTACGACTAGCGGGGGTCGGGGAGACCCAGTACTTC.

This chain uses TRBV18 with TRBJ1-5, with 7 bases identical to TRBD1. This CDR3 comprises 17 residues. Germline lookup yields CDR1 KGHSH and CDR2 LQKENI. J lost 5 bases, V lost 3 bases, and 13 bases had no gene match. The CDR3 spells CASSPRALGTEYQPQHF. The CDR3 DNA is TGTGCCAGCTCACCCCGGGCTCTCGGGACAGAGTATCAGCCCCAGCATTTT.

The DNA of the CDR3 is TGTGCCAGCAGCCCAACGGGGAACACTGAAGCTTTCTTT. This gives the protein CASSPTGNTEAFF. This chain links TRBV9 with TRBJ1-1; D unclear. V lost 4 bases and J 1 base, leaving 8 bases between the germline ends. Germline loops: CDR1 SGDLS, CDR2 YYNGEE. The CDR3 runs 13 residues.